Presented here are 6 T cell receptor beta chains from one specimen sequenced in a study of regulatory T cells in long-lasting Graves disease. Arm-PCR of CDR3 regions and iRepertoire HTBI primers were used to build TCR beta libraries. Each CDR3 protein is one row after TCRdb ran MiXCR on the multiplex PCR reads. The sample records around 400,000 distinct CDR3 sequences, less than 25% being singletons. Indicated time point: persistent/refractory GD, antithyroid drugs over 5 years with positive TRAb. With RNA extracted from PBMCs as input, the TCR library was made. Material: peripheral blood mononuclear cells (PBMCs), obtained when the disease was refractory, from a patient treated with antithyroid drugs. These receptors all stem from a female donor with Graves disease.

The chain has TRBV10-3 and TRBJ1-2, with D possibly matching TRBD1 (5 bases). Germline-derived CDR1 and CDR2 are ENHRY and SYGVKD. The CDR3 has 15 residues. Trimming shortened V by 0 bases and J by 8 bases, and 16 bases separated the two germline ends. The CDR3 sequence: CAISESRQGEIGYTF. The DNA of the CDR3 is TGTGCCATCAGTGAGTCCCGGCAGGGTGAAATAGGCTACACCTTC.

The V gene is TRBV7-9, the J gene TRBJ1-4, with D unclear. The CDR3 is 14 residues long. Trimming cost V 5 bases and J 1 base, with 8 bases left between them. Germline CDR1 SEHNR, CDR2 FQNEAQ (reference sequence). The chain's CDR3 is CASSPARTNEKLFF. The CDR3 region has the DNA TGTGCCAGCAGCCCCGCGAGAACTAATGAAAAACTGTTTTTT.

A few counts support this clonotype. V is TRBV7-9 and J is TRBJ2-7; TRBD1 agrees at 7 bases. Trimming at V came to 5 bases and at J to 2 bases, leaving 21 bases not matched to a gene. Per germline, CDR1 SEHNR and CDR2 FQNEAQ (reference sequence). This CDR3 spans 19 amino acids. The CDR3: CASSPPQSTRTGSPYEQYF. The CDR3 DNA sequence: TGTGCCAGCAGCCCACCACAAAGTACTCGGACAGGCAGCCCCTACGAGCAGTACTTC.

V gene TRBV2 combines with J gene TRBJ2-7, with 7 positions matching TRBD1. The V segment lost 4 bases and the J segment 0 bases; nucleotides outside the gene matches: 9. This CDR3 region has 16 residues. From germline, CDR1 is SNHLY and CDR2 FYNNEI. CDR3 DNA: TGTGCCAGCAGTGGACTGTGGACAGGTCTCTCCTACGAGCAGTACTTC. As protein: CASSGLWTGLSYEQYF.

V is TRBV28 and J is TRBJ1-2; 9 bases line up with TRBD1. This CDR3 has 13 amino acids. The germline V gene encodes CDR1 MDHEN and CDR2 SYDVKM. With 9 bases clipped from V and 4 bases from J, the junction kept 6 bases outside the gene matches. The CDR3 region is CASITGGGYGYTF. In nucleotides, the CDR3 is TGTGCCAGTATTACAGGGGGCGGCTATGGCTACACCTTC.

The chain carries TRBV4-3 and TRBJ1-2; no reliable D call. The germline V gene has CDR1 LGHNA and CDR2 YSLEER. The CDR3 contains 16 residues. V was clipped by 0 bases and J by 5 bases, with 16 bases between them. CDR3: CASSQDLAIRAYGYTF. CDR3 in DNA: TGCGCCAGCAGCCAAGATCTAGCTATTAGGGCGTATGGCTACACCTTC.